This T cell receptor (beta chain) was profiled in a study of molecular identifiers for immune sequencing clone quantification. Naive CD8 T cells were sorted as CD8+CD4-CCR7+CD45RA+. Germline V gene data show CDR1 as MGHRA and CDR2 as YSYEKL. The CDR3 runs to 12 residues. Using its own MiXCR run on the PCR reads, TCRdb lists one record per CDR3 protein. There are 97,000 or so distinct CDR3 sequences in the sample; 35% occur only once, and around a tenth lies in the top ten. Sequenced input: naive CD8+ T cells from blood, with Jurkat cell RNA spiked in. Subset indicated: FACS-sorted CD8+CD4-CCR7+CD45RA+ naive T cells. The chain combines TRBV4-1 with TRBJ1-5, with D perhaps matching TRBD1 (6 bases). The TCR sequence derives from a human donor in good health. Some libraries in this study had Jurkat cell RNA spiked in. DNA of the CDR3: TGCGCTGCCGGGGACACCAATCAGCCCCAGCATTTT. This encodes CAAGDTNQPQHF.